This record looks at one T cell receptor beta chain sequence and its context. Its antigen is not known. Germline values: CDR1 LNHDA, CDR2 SQIVND (reference sequence). CDR3 size: 13 residues. The ends were cut back, 6 bases at V and 6 bases at J, with 13 bases in the middle. The sample originates from a study of shared clonotypes between healthy human individuals. Overall study findings and caveats: Tissue TCR repertoires likely differ from these blood-only repertoires. Naive subsets generally exceeded memory subsets in estimated richness.

This table comes from immunoSEQ multiplex PCR, and its TCRdb copy is limited to in-frame clones, with some not included. This sample carries approximately 2.1 million clones, approximately 93% of them seen once, and the ten largest clones take 0.35% to 0.45%. This chain joins TRBV19 and TRBJ2-3, with D possibly called TRBD1 or TRBD2 (5 bases each). The sample was naive CD4+ T cells from PBMCs. Indicated subset: CD45RA+ positively selected. The source is a man aged 18 to 35 in good health. Some clones in this sample may be carry-over from other donors' samples. CDR3 in DNA: TGTGCCAGTAGGTCGACGGGGACGGATACGCAGTATTTT. It yields the protein CASRSTGTDTQYF. The variable domain in full, completed from reference TRBV19 and TRBJ2-3, reads DGGITQSPKYLFRKEGQNVTLSCEQNLNHDAMYWYRQDPGQGLRLIYYSQIVNDFQKGDIAEGYSVSREKKESFPLTVTSAQKNPTAFYLCASRSTGTDTQYFGPGTRLTVL.